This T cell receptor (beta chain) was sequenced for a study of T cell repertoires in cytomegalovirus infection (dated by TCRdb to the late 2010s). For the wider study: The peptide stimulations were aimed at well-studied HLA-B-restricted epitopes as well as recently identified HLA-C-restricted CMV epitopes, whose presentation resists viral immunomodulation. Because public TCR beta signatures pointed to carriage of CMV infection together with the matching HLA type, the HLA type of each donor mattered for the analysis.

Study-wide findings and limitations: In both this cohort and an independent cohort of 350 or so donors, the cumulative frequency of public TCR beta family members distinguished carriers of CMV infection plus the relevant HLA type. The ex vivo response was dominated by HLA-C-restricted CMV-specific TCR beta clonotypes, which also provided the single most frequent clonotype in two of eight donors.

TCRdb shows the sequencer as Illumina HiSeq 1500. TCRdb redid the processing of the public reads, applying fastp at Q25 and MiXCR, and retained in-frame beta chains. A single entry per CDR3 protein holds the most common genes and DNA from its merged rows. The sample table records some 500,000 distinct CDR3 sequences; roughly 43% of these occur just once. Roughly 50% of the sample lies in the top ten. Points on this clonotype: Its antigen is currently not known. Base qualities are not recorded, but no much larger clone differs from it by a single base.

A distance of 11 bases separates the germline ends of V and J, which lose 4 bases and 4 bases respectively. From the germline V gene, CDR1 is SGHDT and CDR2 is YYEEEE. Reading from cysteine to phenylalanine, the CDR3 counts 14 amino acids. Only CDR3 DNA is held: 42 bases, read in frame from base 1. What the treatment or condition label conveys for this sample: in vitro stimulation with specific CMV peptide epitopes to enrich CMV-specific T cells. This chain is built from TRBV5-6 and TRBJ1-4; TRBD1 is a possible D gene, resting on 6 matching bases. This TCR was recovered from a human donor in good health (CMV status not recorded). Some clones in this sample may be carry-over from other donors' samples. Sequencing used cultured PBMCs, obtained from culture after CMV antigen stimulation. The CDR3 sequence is CASSKQGNNEKLFF. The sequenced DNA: TGTGCCAGCAGCAAACAGGGAAATAATGAAAAACTGTTTTTT.